A selection of T cell receptor beta chains follows, all from one sample in a study of blood T cell repertoires in COVID-19. Clones were sequenced by immunoSEQ multiplex PCR, and TCRdb holds only the in-frame ones, with some missing. This repertoire shows approximately 52,000 clones, approximately 89% found once; its top ten account for 4% to 6%. The sequencing sample was made of peripheral blood. The receptors derive from a man between 60 and 75 years old with active COVID-19. Each CDR3 is given with its conserved first and last residue. The D gene is left open where the match is weak. A row's size may be missing; if present it is once, few, many or a size class.

TRBV19	.	.	TRBJ2-1	CASRAAIQSNEQFF
TRBV19	TRBD1	.	TRBJ1-2	CASSRTGNYGYTF
TRBV3-1/TRBV3-2	TRBD1	.	TRBJ1-2	CASSQFTGVYGYTF
TRBV6-1	TRBD2	.	TRBJ2-3	CASSDRGLAGEDTQYF
TRBV2	.	.	TRBJ2-3	CASSVKDTQYF
TRBV7-6	.	.	TRBJ2-3	CASSSTRTVTVPDTQYF
TRBV6-4	.	.	TRBJ2-6	CASSDRVSSGANVLTF
TRBV7-8	TRBD1	.	TRBJ2-7	CASSLGQGLSYEQYF
TRBV5-1	.	.	TRBJ2-5	CASSLSETQYF
TRBV19	.	.	TRBJ1-1	CASSLAGGNTEAFF
TRBV7-8	TRBD2	once	TRBJ2-7	CASSPRTSGSYEQYF
TRBV7-9	.	.	TRBJ2-5	CASSPTGETQYF
TRBV7-2	TRBD2	.	TRBJ2-4	CASSLSGTSDVAKNIQYF
TRBV29-1	.	few	TRBJ2-3	CSGGGRGTDTQYF
TRBV7-2	TRBD2	once	TRBJ2-1	CASSLSSAGGESEQFF
TRBV9	TRBD2	once	TRBJ2-7	CASSVPSGRDEQYF
TRBV11-2	.	.	TRBJ1-1	CASSLGGVWNTEAFF
TRBV27	TRBD1	.	TRBJ1-2	CASSLSEGGGGYTF
TRBV27	.	once	TRBJ2-7	CASTHSAGGRQFEQYF
TRBV5-4	.	once	TRBJ1-6	CASSGGGGHNSPLHF
TRBV6-2/TRBV6-3	.	.	TRBJ1-2	CASSPALGRQNTRYGYTF
TRBV30	.	few	TRBJ2-7	CAWSVTPYEQYF
TRBV28	.	.	TRBJ2-7	CASSTVGAYEQYF
TRBV20-1	TRBD2	.	TRBJ2-3	CSASSGGTGDTQYF
TRBV10-3	.	.	TRBJ1-5	CAISDQGTDQPQHF
TRBV9	.	.	TRBJ1-2	CASSPPDSNYGYTF
TRBV6-5	.	.	TRBJ2-1	CASLRSRGEQFF
TRBV7-3	TRBD2	.	TRBJ2-7	CASSPRGSGNSYEQYF
TRBV5-4	.	.	TRBJ2-7	CASSSASDSSYEQYF
TRBV7-3	TRBD1	.	TRBJ2-2	CASSLSQGSGELFF
TRBV18	.	.	TRBJ2-5	CASSPPGQGRETQYF
TRBV6-2/TRBV6-3	.	.	TRBJ2-7	CASSLWGLVSYEQYF
TRBV25-1	.	.	TRBJ1-6	CASSAYNSPLHF
TRBV29-1	.	.	TRBJ2-5	CSVEYSRGRPAGLETQYF
TRBV6-5	.	.	TRBJ1-2	CASSYSGHGNYGYTF
TRBV6-1	TRBD2	.	TRBJ2-1	CASSDPERGLSYNEQFF
TRBV7-2	TRBD2	.	TRBJ2-3	CASSFAGGGTDTQYF
TRBV7-8	TRBD1	.	TRBJ1-6	CASSLRTGQSPLHF
TRBV11-2	.	.	TRBJ2-7	CASSQEHEQYF
TRBV20-1	.	.	TRBJ2-7	CSARSGHEQYF
TRBV19	TRBD1	.	TRBJ2-2	CASSIGDRFYAPGELFF
TRBV18	.	.	TRBJ1-1	CASSPPSTEAFF
TRBV5-6	.	.	TRBJ1-1	CASSLDKNVWPFF
TRBV7-2	TRBD1	once	TRBJ2-7	CASSLVGGTGGPYEQYF
TRBV19	.	.	TRBJ1-1	CASSIAVNTEAFF
TRBV5-1	.	.	TRBJ2-3	CASRYDSSIWTDTQYF
TRBV3-1/TRBV3-2	TRBD2	.	TRBJ2-1	CASSHFPGLARNEQFF
TRBV7-6	TRBD1	once	TRBJ2-3	CASSSGQGTDTQYF
TRBV28	.	few	TRBJ2-2	CASSFRGSGELFF
TRBV5-1	TRBD2	.	TRBJ2-2	CASSLPGGGTGELFF
TRBV4-2	TRBD2	.	TRBJ2-2	CASSAGLAGAPNTGELFF